Below, one T cell receptor (beta chain) is given with its context. Sequencing templates came from extracted RNA that was reverse transcribed into cDNA. Generated by immunoSEQ multiplex PCR, the TCRdb table keeps only in-frame clones and is missing some. The profile covers over 200,000 clones, with about 64% appearing a single time and 4% to 5% taken by the ten largest. The data derive from a study of CD8+ T cells in alopecia areata. Treatment noted: oral pan-JAK inhibitor, 5-10 mg twice daily. The V and J ends lost 6 bases and 4 bases respectively, with 7 bases between them. Per germline, CDR1 MRHNA and CDR2 SNTAGT. The CDR3 extends over 12 amino acids.

The chain couples TRBV6-4 to TRBJ1-5; no firm D call. The receptor was derived from a human donor with alopecia areata. Here the sequenced sample was CD4+ T cells sorted from blood, taken at week 4, from a patient treated with tofacitinib. The CDR3 DNA follows: TGTGCCAGCAGACCGTCAAATCAGCCCCAGCATTTT. This translates into CASRPSNQPQHF.